This paragraph reports one TCR beta chain. The antigen it binds to is not known. Because the CDR3 is missing its conserved closing phenylalanine or tryptophan, this is likely a read error. For the TCR template, genomic DNA was extracted from bulk tumor tissue, and approximately 600 ng of gDNA was amplified for each sample. During surgery, multiple biopsies were taken from each primary tumor and placed as far apart as possible within the tumor mass. The study cohort was described as untreated, and patients were newly diagnosed NSCLC cases undergoing curative surgery. Donors were over 13 newly diagnosed non-small cell lung cancer patients undergoing surgery with curative intent. A couple of independent pathologists reviewed the resected tumor masses. Sequencing was performed only on DNA and RNA samples of high quality. The data were taken from a study of immune heterogeneity within non-small cell lung tumors listed by TCRdb under 2018. In the study overall: By histology, the tumors included around eleven non-squamous carcinomas, a few squamous cell carcinomas and 1 tumor not otherwise specified. To look at intratumoral immune heterogeneity, the study ran whole-exome sequencing, RNA-seq and TCR beta repertoire sequencing on several spatially distinct regions taken from every NSCLC tumor. TCR repertoires were analyzed from 55 to 65 tumor loci of approximately 15 patients, whereas transcriptome data were available for only about 46 loci from about a dozen patients. Neoantigen binding to each patient's HLA alleles was predicted with netMHCpan-3.0 for mutant peptides of 8 to 11 amino acids.

The TCR beta CDR3 region was amplified with a multiplex PCR system whose first round ran for 10 cycles using 32 V-gene forward primers and 13 J-gene reverse primers. First-round PCR used a QIAGEN Multiplex PCR Kit, and primer sequences were filed in Chinese patent CN105087789A. Illumina universal primers were added in a second PCR round performed with the Phusion High-Fidelity PCR Kit. Sequencing of the TCR libraries was done on the Illumina HiSeq X Ten platform in paired-end mode with a 151 bp read length. Concerning the study's data processing: Cutadapt removed reads without multiplex PCR primers, PEAR merged read pairs, and MiXCR with default settings called CDR3 regions. Repertoire diversity was assessed by Shannon entropy, and clonality was calculated as one minus the Shannon entropy divided by the ln of the count of productive unique sequences. Clonotypes present at frequencies of at least 0.5% were defined as dominant or high-frequency T-cell clones. TCRdb took the public reads, trimmed them with fastp at Q25, ran MiXCR for clone calling and kept in-frame beta chains. Under each unique CDR3 protein, matching rows form one entry showing the most common genes and DNA. The V and J calls and clone size come from TCRdb's table, not from the authors' own analysis. This sample holds fewer than 15,000 distinct CDR3 sequences; approximately 22% were observed only once. The ten biggest clones cover under 15% of the sample.

The investigation overall reported the following: Identical dominant CDR3B clonotypes recurred across loci within a patient, yet different tumor locations also harbored unique high-frequency clones. Individual patients mostly had different high-frequency TCR beta clonotypes. Local tumor mutational burden and local T-cell repertoire clonality had a statistically significant but moderate positive correlation (R 0.3 to 0.35).

The sample taken for sequencing was lung tumor tissue. The clonotype was recovered from a man aged 45-65 years with non-small cell lung cancer.

DNA sequence: TGTGTCAGCGCGGGGAGGGACAGGGCGAACTATGGCTACACCTTA. This is translated as CVSAGRDRANYGYTL. The chain couples TRBV28 to TRBJ1-2, with 9 bases aligning to TRBD1. The germline V gene encodes CDR1 MDHEN and CDR2 SYDVKM. Both ends counted, the CDR3 spans 15 residues. The read is trimmed to its CDR3 DNA, 45 bases read in frame from base 1.